The entry that follows covers one T cell receptor (beta chain) sequence. Its antigen is undetermined. The junction departs from the called germline gene at one end, perhaps through a read error. Purity exceeded 98% in all sorted populations. Investigators reverse transcribed all isolated RNA, so they sequenced expressed TCRB transcripts. Libraries were prepared by immunoSEQ multiplex PCR; TCRdb keeps only in-frame clonotypes and omits some of them. The sample shows almost 350,000 clones, 9.3% of them seen only once. The data originate from a study of beta chain features in type 1 diabetes. Study conclusions and caveats: The VDJ junctions of type 1 diabetes patients carried fewer insertions and more deletions. A greater similarity of naive, central memory and Treg TCRB repertoires was seen among patients than among healthy donors. Still unanswered here is whether HLA type influences TCRB rearrangement. Type 1 diabetes patients had moderately but significantly shorter TCRB CDR3s in all four CD4+ subsets.

The CDR3 is made up of 13 amino acids. The germline CDR1 and CDR2 sequences are MRHNA and SNTAGT. Sequences were obtained from central memory CD4+ T cells from blood. The source is a man younger than 40 with type 1 diabetes. The chain uses TRBV6-4 and TRBJ2-1; 11 bases fit TRBD2. The CDR3 DNA follows: TGTGCCAGCAGTGATCTTAGCGGGGGGGCCTCAGTCTTC. It translates to CASSDLSGGASVF.